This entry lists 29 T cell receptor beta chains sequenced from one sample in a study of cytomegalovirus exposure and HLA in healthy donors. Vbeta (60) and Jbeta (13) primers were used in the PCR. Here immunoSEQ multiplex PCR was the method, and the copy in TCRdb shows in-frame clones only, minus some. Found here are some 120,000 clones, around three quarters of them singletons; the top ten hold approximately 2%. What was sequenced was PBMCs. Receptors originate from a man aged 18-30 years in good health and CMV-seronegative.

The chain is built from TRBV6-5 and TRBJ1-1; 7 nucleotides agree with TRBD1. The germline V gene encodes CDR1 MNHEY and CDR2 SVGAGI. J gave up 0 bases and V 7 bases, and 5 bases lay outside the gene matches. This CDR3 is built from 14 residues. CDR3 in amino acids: CASTGGRVNTEAFF. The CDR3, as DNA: TGTGCCAGCACAGGGGGACGAGTGAACACTGAAGCTTTCTTT.

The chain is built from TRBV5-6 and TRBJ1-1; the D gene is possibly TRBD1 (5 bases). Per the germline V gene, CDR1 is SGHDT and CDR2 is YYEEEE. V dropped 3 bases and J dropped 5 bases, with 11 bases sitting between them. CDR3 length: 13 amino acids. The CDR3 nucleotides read TGTGCCAGCAGCTGGAGGGGAGGGACTGAAGCTTTCTTT. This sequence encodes CASSWRGGTEAFF. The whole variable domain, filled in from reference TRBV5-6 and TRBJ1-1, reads DAGVTQSPTHLIKTRGQQVTLRCSPKSGHDTVSWYQQALGQGPQFIFQYYEEEERQRGNFPDRFSGHQFPNYSSELNVNALLLGDSALYLCASSWRGGTEAFFGQGTRLTVV.

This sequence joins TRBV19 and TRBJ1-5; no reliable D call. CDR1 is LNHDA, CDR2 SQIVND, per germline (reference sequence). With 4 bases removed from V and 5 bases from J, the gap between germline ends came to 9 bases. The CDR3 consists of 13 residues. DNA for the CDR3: TGTGCCAGTAGTACCCAAATAGATCAGCCCCAGCATTTT. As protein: CASSTQIDQPQHF.

The CDR3 nucleotides are TGTGCCAGTAGCTCGGGGGGCCTGGGTAATGAGCAGTTCTTC. Protein: CASSSGGLGNEQFF. The rearrangement links TRBV19 to TRBJ2-1; TRBD2 is a possible D gene (7 bases). Germline V CDR1 and CDR2: LNHDA, SQIVND (reference sequence). Trimming left V 6 bases short and J 7 bases short, with 16 bases between. The CDR3 spans 14 residues.

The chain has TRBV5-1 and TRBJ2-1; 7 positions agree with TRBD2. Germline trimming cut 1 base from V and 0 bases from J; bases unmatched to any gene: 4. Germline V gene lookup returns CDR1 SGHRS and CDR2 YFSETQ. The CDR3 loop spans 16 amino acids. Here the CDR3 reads CASSLPSGSSYNEQFF. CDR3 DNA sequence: TGCGCCAGCAGCTTGCCTAGCGGAAGCTCCTACAATGAGCAGTTCTTC.

Here the CDR3 reads CASSPVGDRVYQETQYF. CDR3 sequence (DNA): TGTGCCAGCAGCCCCGTGGGGGACAGGGTGTACCAAGAGACCCAGTACTTC. The chain uses TRBV25-1 and TRBJ2-5; 9 bases are a match to TRBD1. CDR3 size: 17 residues. Germline-derived CDR1 and CDR2 are MGHDK and SYGVNS. V gave up 6 bases and J gave up 0 bases; unmatched junction bases: 11. Complete variable domain (other parts from reference TRBV25-1 and TRBJ2-5): EADIYQTPRYLVIGTGKKITLECSQTMGHDKMYWYQQDPGMELHLIHYSYGVNSTEKGDLSSESTVSRIRTEHFPLTLESARPSHTSQYLCASSPVGDRVYQETQYFGPGTRLLVL.

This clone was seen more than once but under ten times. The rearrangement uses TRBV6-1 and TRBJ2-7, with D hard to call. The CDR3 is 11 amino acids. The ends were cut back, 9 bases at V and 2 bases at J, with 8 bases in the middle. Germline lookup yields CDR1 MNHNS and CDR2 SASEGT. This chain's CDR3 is CARPIAYEQYV. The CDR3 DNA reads TGTGCCAGACCTATAGCCTACGAGCAGTACGTC.

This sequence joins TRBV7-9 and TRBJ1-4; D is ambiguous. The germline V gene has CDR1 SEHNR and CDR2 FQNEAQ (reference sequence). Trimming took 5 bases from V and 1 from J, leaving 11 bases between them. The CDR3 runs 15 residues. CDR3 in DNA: TGTGCCAGCAGCCCGAGTTACTTAACTAATGAAAAACTGTTTTTT. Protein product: CASSPSYLTNEKLFF.

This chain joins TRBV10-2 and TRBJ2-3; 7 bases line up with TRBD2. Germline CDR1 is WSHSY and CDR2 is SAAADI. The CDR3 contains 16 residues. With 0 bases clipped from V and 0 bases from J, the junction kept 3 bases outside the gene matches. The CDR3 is CASSESSGVSTDTQYF. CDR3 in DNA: TGCGCCAGCAGTGAGTCGAGCGGGGTGAGCACAGATACGCAGTATTTT.

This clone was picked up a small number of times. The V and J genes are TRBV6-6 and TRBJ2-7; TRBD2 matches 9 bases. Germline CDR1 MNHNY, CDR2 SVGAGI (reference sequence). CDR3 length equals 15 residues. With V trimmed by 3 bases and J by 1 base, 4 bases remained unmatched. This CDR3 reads CASSYSAGGSYEQYV. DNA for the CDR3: TGTGCCAGCAGTTATTCAGCGGGGGGTTCCTACGAGCAGTACGTC.

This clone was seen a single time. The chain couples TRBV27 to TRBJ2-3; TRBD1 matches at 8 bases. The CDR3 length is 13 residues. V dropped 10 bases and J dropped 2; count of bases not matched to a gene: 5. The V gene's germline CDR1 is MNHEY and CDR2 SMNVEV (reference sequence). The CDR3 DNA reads TGTGCCACGAGACAGGGGCCCACAGATACGCAGTATTTT. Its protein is CATRQGPTDTQYF.

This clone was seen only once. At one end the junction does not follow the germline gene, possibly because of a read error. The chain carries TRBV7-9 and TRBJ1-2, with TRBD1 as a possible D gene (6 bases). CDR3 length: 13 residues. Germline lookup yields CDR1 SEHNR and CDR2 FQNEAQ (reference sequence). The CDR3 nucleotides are TGTGCCAGCAGCTTAGAGCCCACAGGGAATGGCTTCTTC. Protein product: CASSLEPTGNGFF.

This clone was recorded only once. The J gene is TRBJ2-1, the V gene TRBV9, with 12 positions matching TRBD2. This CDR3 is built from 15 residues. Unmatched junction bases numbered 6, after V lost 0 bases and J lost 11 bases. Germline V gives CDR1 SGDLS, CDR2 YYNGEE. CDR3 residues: CASSVDLAGGRQQFF. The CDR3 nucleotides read TGTGCCAGCAGCGTAGACCTAGCGGGGGGGAGGCAGCAGTTCTTC.

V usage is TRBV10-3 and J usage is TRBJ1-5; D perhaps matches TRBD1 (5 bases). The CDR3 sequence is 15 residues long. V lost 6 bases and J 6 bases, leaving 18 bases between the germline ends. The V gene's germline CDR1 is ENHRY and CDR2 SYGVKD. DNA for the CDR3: TGTGCCATCAGCCCCGGCGGGGGGGAGGGTCAGCCCCAGCATTTT. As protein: CAISPGGGEGQPQHF.

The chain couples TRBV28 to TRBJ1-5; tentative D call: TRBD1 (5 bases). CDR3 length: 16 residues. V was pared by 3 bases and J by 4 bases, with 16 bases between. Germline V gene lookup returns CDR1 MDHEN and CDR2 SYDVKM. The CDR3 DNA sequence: TGTGCCAGCAGTTTTACCGGTCGACAGAGGAATCAGCCCCAGCATTTT. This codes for CASSFTGRQRNQPQHF.

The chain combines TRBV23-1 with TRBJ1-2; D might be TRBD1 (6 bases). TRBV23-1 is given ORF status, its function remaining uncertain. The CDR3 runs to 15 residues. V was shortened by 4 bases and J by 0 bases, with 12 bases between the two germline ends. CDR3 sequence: CASSPTGATNYGYTF. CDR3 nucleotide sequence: TGCGCCAGCAGTCCGACAGGAGCTACTAACTATGGCTACACCTTC.

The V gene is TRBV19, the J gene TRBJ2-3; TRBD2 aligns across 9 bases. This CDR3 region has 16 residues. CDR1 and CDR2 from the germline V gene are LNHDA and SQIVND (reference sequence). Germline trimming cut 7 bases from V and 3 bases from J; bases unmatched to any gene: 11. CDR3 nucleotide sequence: TGTGCCAGTAAGATAGGTAGCGGGAGTAGTACAGATACGCAGTATTTT. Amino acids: CASKIGSGSSTDTQYF.

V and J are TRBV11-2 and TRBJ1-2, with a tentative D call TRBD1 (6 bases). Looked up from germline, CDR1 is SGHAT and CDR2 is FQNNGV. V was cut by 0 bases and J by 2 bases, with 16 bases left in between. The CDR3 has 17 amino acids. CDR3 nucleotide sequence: TGTGCCAGCAGCTTAGATCAGGGACGGGGGGCAAACTATGGCTACACCTTC. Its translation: CASSLDQGRGANYGYTF.

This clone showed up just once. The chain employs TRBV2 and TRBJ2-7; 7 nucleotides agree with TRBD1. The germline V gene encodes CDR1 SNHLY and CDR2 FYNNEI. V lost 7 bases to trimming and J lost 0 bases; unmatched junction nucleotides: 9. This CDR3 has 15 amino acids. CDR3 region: CASTSDRTFSYEQYV. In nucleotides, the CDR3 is TGTGCCAGCACTTCGGACAGGACGTTCTCCTACGAGCAGTACGTC.

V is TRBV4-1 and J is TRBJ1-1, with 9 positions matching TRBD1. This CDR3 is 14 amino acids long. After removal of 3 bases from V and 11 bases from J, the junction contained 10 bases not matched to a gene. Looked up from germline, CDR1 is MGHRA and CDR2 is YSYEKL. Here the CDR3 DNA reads TGCGCCAGCAGCCACCGGACAGGGGATGGTCGTGCTTTCTTT. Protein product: CASSHRTGDGRAFF.

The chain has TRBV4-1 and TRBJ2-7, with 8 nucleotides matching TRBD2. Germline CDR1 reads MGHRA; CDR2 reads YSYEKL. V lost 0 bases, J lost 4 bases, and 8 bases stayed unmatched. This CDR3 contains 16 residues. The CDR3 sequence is CASSQERRERGYEQYF. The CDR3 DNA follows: TGCGCCAGCAGCCAAGAACGACGGGAGCGGGGGTACGAGCAGTACTTC.

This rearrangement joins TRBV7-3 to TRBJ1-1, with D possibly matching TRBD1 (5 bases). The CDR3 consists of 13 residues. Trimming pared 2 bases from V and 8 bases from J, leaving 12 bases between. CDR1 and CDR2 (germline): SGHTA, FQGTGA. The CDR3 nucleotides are TGTGCCAGCAGCTTAGTGTGGGGCTCAGAAGCTTTCTTT. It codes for CASSLVWGSEAFF.

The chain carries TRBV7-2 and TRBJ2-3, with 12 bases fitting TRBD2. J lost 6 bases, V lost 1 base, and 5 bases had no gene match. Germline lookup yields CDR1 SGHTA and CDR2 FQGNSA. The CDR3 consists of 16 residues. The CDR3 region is CASSLGLAGGVDTQYF. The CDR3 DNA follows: TGTGCCAGCAGCTTAGGTCTAGCGGGAGGGGTGGATACGCAGTATTTT.

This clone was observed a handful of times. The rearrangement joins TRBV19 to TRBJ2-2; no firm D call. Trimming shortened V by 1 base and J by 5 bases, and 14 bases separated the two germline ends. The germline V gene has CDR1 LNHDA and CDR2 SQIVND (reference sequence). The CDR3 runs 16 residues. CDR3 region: CASSIVWRQLTGELFF. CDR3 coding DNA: TGTGCCAGTAGTATAGTTTGGCGGCAGCTAACCGGGGAGCTGTTTTTT.

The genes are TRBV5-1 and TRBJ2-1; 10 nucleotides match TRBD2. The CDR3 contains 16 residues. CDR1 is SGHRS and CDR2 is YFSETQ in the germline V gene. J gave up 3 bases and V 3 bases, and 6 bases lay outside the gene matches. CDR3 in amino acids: CASSYSGTSDYNEQFF. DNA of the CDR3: TGCGCCAGCAGCTATTCCGGGACTAGCGACTACAATGAGCAGTTCTTC.

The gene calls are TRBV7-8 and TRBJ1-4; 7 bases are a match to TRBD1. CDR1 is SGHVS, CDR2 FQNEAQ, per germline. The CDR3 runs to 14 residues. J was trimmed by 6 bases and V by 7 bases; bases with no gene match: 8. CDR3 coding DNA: TGTGCCAGCAACCCGGGACAGAGACATGAAAAACTGTTTTTT. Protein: CASNPGQRHEKLFF.

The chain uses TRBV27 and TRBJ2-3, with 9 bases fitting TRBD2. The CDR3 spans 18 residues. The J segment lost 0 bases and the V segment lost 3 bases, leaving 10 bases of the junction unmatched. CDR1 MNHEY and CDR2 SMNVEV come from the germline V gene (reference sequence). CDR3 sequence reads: CASSFIGASGVSTDTQYF. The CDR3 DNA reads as TGTGCCAGCAGTTTTATAGGGGCTAGCGGGGTTAGCACAGATACGCAGTATTTT.

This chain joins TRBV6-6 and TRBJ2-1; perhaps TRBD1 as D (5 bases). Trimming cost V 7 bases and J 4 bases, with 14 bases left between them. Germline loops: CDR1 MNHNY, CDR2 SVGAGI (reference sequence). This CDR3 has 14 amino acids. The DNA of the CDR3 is TGTGCCAGCATCTCGGGCCCAGGGTACAATGAGCAGTTCTTC. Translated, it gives CASISGPGYNEQFF.

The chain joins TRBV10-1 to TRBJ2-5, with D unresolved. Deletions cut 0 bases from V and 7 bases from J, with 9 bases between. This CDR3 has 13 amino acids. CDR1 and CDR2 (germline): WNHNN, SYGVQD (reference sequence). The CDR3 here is CASSESLDGTQYF. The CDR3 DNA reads TGCGCCAGCAGTGAGTCACTCGATGGGACCCAGTACTTC.